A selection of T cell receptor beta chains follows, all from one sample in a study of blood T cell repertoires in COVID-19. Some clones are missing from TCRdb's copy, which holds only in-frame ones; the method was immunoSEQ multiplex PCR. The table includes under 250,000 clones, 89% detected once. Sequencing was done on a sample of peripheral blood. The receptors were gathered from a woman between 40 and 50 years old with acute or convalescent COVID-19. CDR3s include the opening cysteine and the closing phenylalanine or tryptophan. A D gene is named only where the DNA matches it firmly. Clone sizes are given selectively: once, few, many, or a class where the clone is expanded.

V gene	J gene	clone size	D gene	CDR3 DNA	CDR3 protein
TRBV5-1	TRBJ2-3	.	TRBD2	TGCGCCAGCAGCTTCGCGGGGGGTGGAACAGATACGCAGTATTTT	CASSFAGGGTDTQYF
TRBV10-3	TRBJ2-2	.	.	TGTGCCATCAGTGAATTAGGGGTTCCCACCGGGGAGCTGTTTTTT	CAISELGVPTGELFF
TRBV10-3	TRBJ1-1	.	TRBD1	TGTGCCATCAGTGAGTCCGACAGGGACACTGAAGCTTTCTTT	CAISESDRDTEAFF
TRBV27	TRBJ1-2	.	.	TGTGCCAGCAGTTCCGGACGGACATATGGCTACACCTTC	CASSSGRTYGYTF
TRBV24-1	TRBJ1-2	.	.	TGTGCCACCAGTGCCGGGGAATATGGCTACACCTTC	CATSAGEYGYTF
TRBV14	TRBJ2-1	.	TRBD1	TGTGCCAGCAGCCTCGGACAGGGGGCAGGGTACGAGCAGTTCTTC	CASSLGQGAGYEQFF
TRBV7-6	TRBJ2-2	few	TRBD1	TGTGCCAGCAGCCTAGGACAGGGGGCTAACGGGGAGCTGTTTTTT	CASSLGQGANGELFF
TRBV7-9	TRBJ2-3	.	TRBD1	TGTGCCAGCAGCCTAGCCGGGACAGGGAAGACAGATACGCAGTATTTT	CASSLAGTGKTDTQYF
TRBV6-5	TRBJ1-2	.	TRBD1	TGTGCCAGCCTCATCTATCTGACAGGGGGCGGCTACACCTTC	CASLIYLTGGGYTF
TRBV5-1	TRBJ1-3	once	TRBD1	TGCGCCAGCAGCATATTCTCGACAGGGGAAGGAAACACCATATATTTT	CASSIFSTGEGNTIYF
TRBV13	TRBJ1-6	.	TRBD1	TGTGCCAGCAGCCTCAACGGACAGGGCGCTTCACCCCTCCACTTT	CASSLNGQGASPLHF
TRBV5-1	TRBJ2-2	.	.	TGCGCCAGCAGCTTTAGCGGAGACGGGACCGGGGAGCTGTTTTTT	CASSFSGDGTGELFF
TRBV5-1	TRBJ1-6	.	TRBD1	TGCGCCAGCAGCTTGGCGGGACAGGGAAATTCACCCCTCCACTTT	CASSLAGQGNSPLHF
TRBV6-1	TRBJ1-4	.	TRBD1	TGTGCCAGCAGTGGCTCTAACCGGGACAGGGGGCTTGCTAATGAAAAACTGTTTTTT	CASSGSNRDRGLANEKLFF
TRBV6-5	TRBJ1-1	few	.	TGTGCCAGCACCAGGCAGAACACTGAAGCTTTCTTT	CASTRQNTEAFF
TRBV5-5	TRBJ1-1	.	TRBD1	TGTGCCAGCAGCTTGACCCCACCTGGACAGGACTACATGAACACTGAAGCTTTCTTT	CASSLTPPGQDYMNTEAFF
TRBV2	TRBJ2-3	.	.	TGTGCCAGCAGTGCAGTAACCACAGATACGCAGTATTTT	CASSAVTTDTQYF
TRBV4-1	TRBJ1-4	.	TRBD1	TGCGCCAGCAGCCAAGATTGGCGGGACAGGGCCAATGAAAAACTGTTTTTT	CASSQDWRDRANEKLFF
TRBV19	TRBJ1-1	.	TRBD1	TGTGCCAGTAGTGCGCGGACAGGGGGTGACACTGAAGCTTTCTTT	CASSARTGGDTEAFF
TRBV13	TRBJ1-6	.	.	TGTGCCAGCAGCCCGAACCGGGGGGCGAGGAATTCACCCCTCCACTTT	CASSPNRGARNSPLHF
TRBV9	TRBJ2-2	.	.	TGTGCCAGCAGCCGTAGGGGGACAAGGAACACCGGGGAGCTGTTTTTT	CASSRRGTRNTGELFF
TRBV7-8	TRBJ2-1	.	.	TGTGCCAGCAGCCTCCAGGGCGGCAGCAAAAATGAGCAGTTCTTC	CASSLQGGSKNEQFF
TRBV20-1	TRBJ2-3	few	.	TGCAGTGCACCGTCCGGGGATACGCAGTATTTT	CSAPSGDTQYF
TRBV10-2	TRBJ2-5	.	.	TGCGCCAGCAGAAAAGGGGGCGGGGGGCCGGGAGAGACCCAGTACTTC	CASRKGGGGPGETQYF
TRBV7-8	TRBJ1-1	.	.	TGTGCCAGCAGCCGTACGGGTGAGCGGAACACTGAAGCTTTCTTT	CASSRTGERNTEAFF
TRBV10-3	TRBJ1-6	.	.	TGTGCCATCAGAGGGGTAGGGTGGGATTCACCCCTCCACTTT	CAIRGVGWDSPLHF
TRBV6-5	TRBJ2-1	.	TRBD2	TGTGCCAGCAGTTATACGCGGGGGGGCCACAATGAGCAGTTCTTC	CASSYTRGGHNEQFF
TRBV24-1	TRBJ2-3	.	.	TGTGCCACCAGTGATGAGGGGGTGACAGATACGCAGTATTTT	CATSDEGVTDTQYF
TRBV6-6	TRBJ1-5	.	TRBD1	TGTGCCAGCAGTTACAACAGGGGGCTATTTCAGCCCCAGCATTTT	CASSYNRGLFQPQHF
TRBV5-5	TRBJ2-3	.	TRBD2	TGTGCCAGCAGCTTCCCTAGCGGGGGGCTAACTAGCACAGATACGCAGTATTTT	CASSFPSGGLTSTDTQYF
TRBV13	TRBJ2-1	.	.	TGTGCCAGCAGCCCGCGGGGGCACTCCTACAATGAGCAGTTCTTC	CASSPRGHSYNEQFF
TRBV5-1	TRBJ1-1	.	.	TGCGCCAGCAGCCCCCGGCAGGGTCTAACGACTTTCTTT	CASSPRQGLTTFF
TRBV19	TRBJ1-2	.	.	TGTGCCAGTAGTATGAGTCTTGATGGCGGTGGCTACACCTTC	CASSMSLDGGGYTF
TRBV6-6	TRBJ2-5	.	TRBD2	TGTGCCAGCAGTTCTAGCGGGGGGGCCGGAGAGACCCAGTACTTC	CASSSSGGAGETQYF
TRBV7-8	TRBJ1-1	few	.	TGTGCCAGCAGCTTGTTGATACACGCCACAGAAGCTTTCTTT	CASSLLIHATEAFF
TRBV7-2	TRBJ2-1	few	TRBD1	TGTGCCAGCAGCTTCGGGACAGCTTACAATGAGCAGTTCTTC	CASSFGTAYNEQFF
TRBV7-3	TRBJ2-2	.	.	TGTGCCAGCAGTCTCCAACTCACCGGGGAGCTGTTTTTT	CASSLQLTGELFF
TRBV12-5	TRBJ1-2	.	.	TGTGCTAGTGGTTTGGTATTAGGGGATGATGGCTACACCTTC	CASGLVLGDDGYTF
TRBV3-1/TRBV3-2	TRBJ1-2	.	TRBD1	TGTGCCAGCAGCCAAGGAGGGACAGTAAATCACTATGGCTACACCTTC	CASSQGGTVNHYGYTF
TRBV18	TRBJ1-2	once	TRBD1	TGTGCCAGCTCACCAAACAGGGGCTCAGACTATGGCTACACCTTC	CASSPNRGSDYGYTF
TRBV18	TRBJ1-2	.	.	TGTGCCAGCTCACCTCCGAATGCCAGAGGCTATGGCTACACCTTC	CASSPPNARGYGYTF
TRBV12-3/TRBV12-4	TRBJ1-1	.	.	TGTGCCAGCAGTTCAGGGTGGACTGAAGCTTTCTTT	CASSSGWTEAFF
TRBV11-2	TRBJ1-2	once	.	TGTGCCAGCAGTTTGAACAGGGTCGACTACACCTTC	CASSLNRVDYTF
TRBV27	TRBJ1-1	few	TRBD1	TGTGCCAGCAGTACGTCAGGGGGAATAGGGGACACTGAAGCTTTCTTT	CASSTSGGIGDTEAFF
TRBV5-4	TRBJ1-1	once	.	TGTGCCAGCAGCTTGTTTGCGGGGGGCACTGAAGCTTTCTTT	CASSLFAGGTEAFF
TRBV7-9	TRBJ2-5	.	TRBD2	TGTGCCCAAAACCCTAGCGGGGGGGCCGGTATGGAGACCCAGTACTTC	CAQNPSGGAGMETQYF
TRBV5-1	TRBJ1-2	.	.	TGCGCCAGCAGCTTGGTGGCAGTGGCTGGCTACACCTTC	CASSLVAVAGYTF
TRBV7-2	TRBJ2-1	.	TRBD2	TGTGCCAGCAGCCTTAGGACTAGCCGGTCCTACAATGAGCAGTTCTTC	CASSLRTSRSYNEQFF
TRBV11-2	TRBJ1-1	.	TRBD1	TGTGCCAGCTCTCAGGGACAGATGAACACTGAAGCTTTCTTT	CASSQGQMNTEAFF
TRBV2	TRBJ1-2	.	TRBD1	TGTGCCAGCACCCTACCGACAGGGGAGACTCGAGGTTACACCTTC	CASTLPTGETRGYTF
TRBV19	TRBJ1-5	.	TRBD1	TGTGCCAGTAGTGCACAGGGGGCGAGTCAGCCCCAGCATTTT	CASSAQGASQPQHF
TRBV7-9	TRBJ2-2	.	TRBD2	TGTGCCAGCAGCGGACTAGCGGGGGGGAAGATCGGGGAGCTGTTTTTT	CASSGLAGGKIGELFF
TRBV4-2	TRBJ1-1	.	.	TGTGCCAGCAGCCAAAGCGAAGCCCCAGGGATTGAAGCTTTCTTT	CASSQSEAPGIEAFF
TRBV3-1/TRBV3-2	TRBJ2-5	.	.	TGTGCCAGCAGCCAAGACTCGGGCCAAGAGACCCAGTACTTC	CASSQDSGQETQYF
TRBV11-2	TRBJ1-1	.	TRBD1	TGTGCCAGCAGCTCGGGACAGGGGCCTATGACTGAAGCTTTCTTT	CASSSGQGPMTEAFF
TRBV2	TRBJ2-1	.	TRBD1	TGTGCCAGCAGTTACAATTTGTGGGACAGTATGGGAAATGAGCAGTTCTTC	CASSYNLWDSMGNEQFF
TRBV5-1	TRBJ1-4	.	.	TGCGCCAGCAGCCTCAGGGCCGACCCCTTTGAAAAACTGTTTTTT	CASSLRADPFEKLFF
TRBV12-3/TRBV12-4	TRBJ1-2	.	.	TGTGCCAGCAGTCTGGGGAGGGGGAAATTC	CASSLGRGKF
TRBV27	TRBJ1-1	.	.	TGTGCCAGCAGTTTACCGAGACGGCCTCCGGGACACGGAGCTTTCTTT	CASSLPRRPPGHGAFF
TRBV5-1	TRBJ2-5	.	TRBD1	TGCGCCAGCAGCTGGCCGGCTGGGACAGGGGGCAGGGAGACCCAGTACTTC	CASSWPAGTGGRETQYF